One and the same sample provided the 9 T cell receptor beta chains below, sequenced in a study of vaccination and CD4 T cells after COVID-19. These receptors' targets are unknown. Treatment denoted: roughly nine-day PBMC culture with coronavirus spike peptide pools or control peptides (ViraFEST assay). The Oncomine TCR Beta short-read assay was applied to DNA of cultured CD4+ T cells. TCRdb reprocessed the PCR reads with MiXCR, giving one entry per CDR3 protein. Of around 16,000 distinct CDR3 sequences in the sample, approximately 57% were seen once. Sample: CD4+ T cells from blood, cultured in vitro. These receptors came from a human donor who had recovered from COVID-19.

V gene TRBV4-3 combines with J gene TRBJ2-7, with TRBD1 matching 8 bases. CDR3 length equals 15 residues. V lost 0 bases and J lost 5; bases outside the gene matches: 6. Germline-derived CDR1 and CDR2 are LGHNA and YSLEER. The CDR3: CASSQEPAGGNEQYF. CDR3 bases: TGCGCCAGCAGCCAAGAGCCGGCAGGGGGCAACGAGCAGTACTTC.

The J gene is TRBJ1-5, the V gene TRBV28, with TRBD1 identical over 10 bases. Germline V gives CDR1 MDHEN, CDR2 SYDVKM. The CDR3 runs to 16 residues. V shed 5 bases, J shed 5 bases, and the junction held 9 bases outside the gene matches. The chain's CDR3 is CASSAGDRGPDQPQHF. The DNA of the CDR3 is TGTGCCAGCAGTGCCGGGGACAGGGGCCCTGATCAGCCCCAGCATTTT.

This clonotype was detected only once. CDR3 protein: CASSLTGGRETQYF. The DNA of the CDR3 is TGCGCCAGCAGCTTGACAGGGGGGCGAGAGACCCAGTACTTC. This chain links TRBV5-1 with TRBJ2-5, with 8 bases identical to TRBD1. The CDR3 extends over 14 amino acids. Trimming at V came to 1 base and at J to 4 bases, leaving 3 bases not matched to a gene. CDR1 SGHRS and CDR2 YFSETQ come from the germline V gene.

This clonotype was seen a few times. The V and J genes are TRBV7-9 and TRBJ2-5; the match to TRBD2 covers 9 bases. The CDR3 totals 16 residues. Germline V gives CDR1 SEHNR, CDR2 FQNEAQ (reference sequence). The V segment lost 4 bases and the J segment 5 bases; nucleotides outside the gene matches: 11. The chain's CDR3 is CASSSPLIAGVETQYF. The CDR3 DNA follows: TGTGCCAGCAGCTCCCCTTTGATAGCGGGAGTTGAGACCCAGTACTTC.

This chain joins TRBV27 and TRBJ1-2; TRBD1 matches at 7 bases. V lost 2 bases, J lost 4 bases, and 10 bases stayed unmatched. Germline assignment: CDR1 MNHEY and CDR2 SMNVEV (reference sequence). CDR3 length: 16 residues. In DNA form, the CDR3 reads TGTGCCAGCAGTTTAAATGCCCAAGGACAGGCCTATGGCTACACCTTC. Translation gives CASSLNAQGQAYGYTF.

This clonotype was counted between two and nine times. The rearrangement uses TRBV6-5 and TRBJ1-1; D is possibly TRBD1 (5 bases). V was pared by 3 bases and J by 2 bases, with 13 bases between. In germline, CDR1 is MNHEY, CDR2 SVGAGI. This CDR3 is built from 15 residues. The CDR3 sequence: CASSYRRRGNTEAFF. Written as DNA, the CDR3 is TGTGCCAGCAGTTATCGCCGTCGGGGCAACACTGAAGCTTTCTTT.

V gene TRBV28 combines with J gene TRBJ2-1, with TRBD2 identical over 11 bases. The germline V gene encodes CDR1 MDHEN and CDR2 SYDVKM. This CDR3 is 17 amino acids long. Losses at the gene ends were 6 bases for V and 2 bases for J; bases not matched to a gene: 9. The CDR3 nucleotides are TGTGCCAGCAGCTCGCTAGCGGGAGGTAGTCCCTACAATGAGCAGTTCTTC. This encodes CASSSLAGGSPYNEQFF. Based on the CDR3 plus reference TRBV28 and TRBJ2-1, the full variable domain is DVKVTQSSRYLVKRTGEKVFLECVQDMDHENMFWYRQDPGLGLRLIYFSYDVKMKEKGDIPEGYSVSREKKERFSLILESASTNQTSMYLCASSSLAGGSPYNEQFFGPGTRLTVL.

The chain recombines TRBV7-2 with TRBJ2-2, with D maybe TRBD2 (7 bases). V was cut by 5 bases and J by 6 bases, with 13 bases left in between. Germline CDR1 reads SGHTA; CDR2 reads FQGNSA. The CDR3 has 14 residues. In DNA form, the CDR3 reads TGTGCCAGCAGCCCAATAGGGGGGGCCGGGGAGCTGTTTTTT. Amino acids: CASSPIGGAGELFF.

V is TRBV27 and J is TRBJ2-7; 12 positions match TRBD1. This CDR3 has 18 amino acids. Germline CDR1 is MNHEY and CDR2 is SMNVEV (reference sequence). Germline trimming cut 2 bases from V and 4 bases from J; bases unmatched to any gene: 12. In nucleotides, the CDR3 is TGTGCCAGCAGTTTAGGGCAGGGACAGGGGGCTTTTTCTTACGAGCAGTACTTC. This codes for CASSLGQGQGAFSYEQYF.